Listed here is a single T cell receptor beta chain. Its target is unknown. V trimming: 3 bases; J trimming: 3 bases; junction bases outside the gene matches: 1. The length of the CDR3 is 14 residues. Germline lookup yields CDR1 SQVTM and CDR2 ANQGSEA. These data are taken from a study of CD8 T cells in Susac syndrome. Random hexamers primed reverse transcription of about 0.45 to 1 ug RNA. An immunoSEQ multiplex PCR generated amplified TCR beta CDR3 products spanning 54 Vbeta and 13 Jbeta. One entry per CDR3 protein results from TCRdb running MiXCR on the immunoSEQ multiplex PCR reads. This sample carries fewer than 350,000 distinct CDR3 sequences, 92% of them seen once, and the ten largest clones take approximately 0.065%. Study outcomes and limitations: Individuals included in the TCR sequencing and HLA analysis were acknowledged by the study to be relatively few in number.

High-throughput TCR beta sequencing covered peripheral CD8+ and CD4+ T cells. While CD8+ and CD4+ T cells were isolated negatively, TEMRA cells were enriched by FACS. The chain couples TRBV29-1 to TRBJ2-3; 12 nucleotides align to TRBD2. Source material: CD4+ T cells from PBMCs. This TCR was recovered from a human donor with multiple sclerosis. The CDR3 sequence is CSVETSGGTDTQYF. The DNA for the CDR3 is TGCAGCGTTGAGACTAGCGGGGGAACAGATACGCAGTATTTT.